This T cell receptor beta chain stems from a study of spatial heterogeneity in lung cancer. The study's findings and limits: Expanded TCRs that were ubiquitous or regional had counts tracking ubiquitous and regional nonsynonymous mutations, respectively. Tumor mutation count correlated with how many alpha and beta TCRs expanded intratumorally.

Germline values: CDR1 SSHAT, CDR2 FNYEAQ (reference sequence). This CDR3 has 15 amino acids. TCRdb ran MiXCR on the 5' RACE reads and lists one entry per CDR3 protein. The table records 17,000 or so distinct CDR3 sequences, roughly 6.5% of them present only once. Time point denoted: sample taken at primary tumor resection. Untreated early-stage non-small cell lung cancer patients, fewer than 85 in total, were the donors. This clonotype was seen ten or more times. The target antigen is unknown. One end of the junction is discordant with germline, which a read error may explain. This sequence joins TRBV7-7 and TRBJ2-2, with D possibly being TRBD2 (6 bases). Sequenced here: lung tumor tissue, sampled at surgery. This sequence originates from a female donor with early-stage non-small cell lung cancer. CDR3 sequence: CASSPVPTRGGELFF. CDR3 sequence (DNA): TGTGCTAGCAGCCCAGTCCCGACTAGGGGCGGGGAGCTGTTTTTT.